This T cell receptor (beta chain) was profiled in a study of CD8+ T cells in alopecia areata. Study-wide results and limits: Whether baseline CD8+ expansion is linked to response remains uncertain, given a single nonresponder.

As to treatment: oral pan-JAK inhibitor, 5-10 mg twice daily. The authors extracted RNA and reverse transcribed it into cDNA as the sequencing template. The method was immunoSEQ multiplex PCR; TCRdb's version includes in-frame clones alone and lacks a portion of them. In the table there are over 80,000 clones, 44% of which are singletons. The sample holds a few counts of this clone. Its antigen is unidentified. The CDR3 contains 18 residues. The germline CDR1 and CDR2 sequences are MNHEY and SMNVEV (reference sequence). The germline V and J ends were trimmed by 0 bases and 0 bases, with 14 bases remaining between them.

This chain links TRBV27 with TRBJ2-2, with D uncertain. The clonotype originates from a human donor with alopecia areata. The sample here was CD8+ T cells sorted from blood, taken at week 24, from a patient treated with tofacitinib. CDR3 loop: CASSLSLGFLANTGELFF. The CDR3 DNA sequence: TGTGCCAGCAGTTTATCGCTGGGTTTTCTAGCGAACACCGGGGAGCTGTTTTTT.